The 7 T cell receptor beta chains given below trace back to one sample, sequenced in a study of T cells in Graves' hyperthyroidism and ophthalmopathy. Using RNA transcripts as the source, TCR beta CDR3 regions were amplified. First-round RT-PCR targeting the TCR CDR3 was performed with the HTBI primer set. MiXCR, applied by TCRdb to the multiplex PCR reads, yields one record per CDR3 protein. This sample has about 600,000 distinct CDR3 sequences; more than 15% occur once, and the top ten carry about 3.5%. Sequences were obtained from blood. These receptor sequences come from a woman aged 40 to 50 with Graves' ophthalmopathy.

Of note for this clonotype: One junction end disagrees with the germline gene, perhaps due to a read error. CDR3 nucleotide sequence: TGTGCCTCCACCGACACCCGAGGACCTGAAGTTTTCTTT. Its translation: CASTDTRGPEVFF. The rearrangement links TRBV28 to TRBJ1-1; D is uncertain. This CDR3 has 13 residues. Germline V gene data show CDR1 as MDHEN and CDR2 as SYDVKM. The variable domain in full, with the rest retrieved from reference TRBV28 and TRBJ1-1, is DVKVTQSSRYLVKRTGEKVFLECVQDMDHENMFWYRQDPGLGLRLIYFSYDVKMKEKGDIPEGYSVSREKKERFSLILESASTNQTSMYLCASTDTRGPEVFFGQGTRLTVV.

The V and J genes are TRBV10-3 and TRBJ2-5; 8 nucleotides agree with TRBD1. The germline V gene has CDR1 ENHRY and CDR2 SYGVKD. The CDR3 covers 14 residues. V shed 8 bases and J 1 base; nucleotides not matched to a gene: 6. The CDR3 spells CAISTGDGQETQYF. CDR3 DNA: TGTGCCATCTCGACAGGGGATGGCCAAGAGACCCAGTACTTC.

The CDR3 region is CAWRPGHQETQYF. The CDR3 nucleotides are TGTGCCTGGAGACCAGGGCACCAAGAGACCCAGTACTTC. The rearrangement uses TRBV30 and TRBJ2-5; a weak D match, TRBD1 (5 bases). Looked up from germline, CDR1 is GTSNPN and CDR2 is SVGIG (reference sequence). There are 13 residues in the CDR3. The V end was cut by 3 bases, the J end by 0 bases, with 8 bases between.

This clonotype came up many times. The rearrangement joins TRBV5-1 to TRBJ2-7, with D possibly TRBD2 on 6 matching bases. This CDR3 contains 15 residues. Germline CDR1 is SGHRS and CDR2 is YFSETQ. V was pared by 0 bases and J by 5 bases, with 15 bases between. The CDR3, as DNA: TGCGCCAGCAGCTTGGTTGCGGGAACCTCGAACGAGCAGTACTTC. This codes for CASSLVAGTSNEQYF.

The rearrangement joins TRBV6-1 to TRBJ2-5, with D perhaps being TRBD1 or TRBD2 (5 bases each). Germline V gives CDR1 MNHNS, CDR2 SASEGT. This CDR3 comprises 14 residues. V shed 4 bases and J shed 5 bases, with 14 bases lying between them. The CDR3 reads CASSGGMGVETQYF. CDR3 DNA: TGTGCCAGCAGTGGAGGGATGGGGGTTGAGACCCAGTACTTC.

This clonotype was seen ten or more times. The V gene is TRBV28, the J gene TRBJ2-3, with 8 bases lining up with TRBD2. From germline, CDR1 is MDHEN and CDR2 SYDVKM. Trimming cost V 4 bases and J 5 bases; bases outside gene matches: 8. This CDR3 is built from 15 residues. CDR3 region: CASSSLAGVIDTQYF. In nucleotides, the CDR3 is TGTGCCAGCAGTTCGCTAGCGGGCGTGATAGATACGCAGTATTTT.

J is TRBJ2-3 and V is TRBV19; 7 nucleotides agree with TRBD2. Germline V gene lookup returns CDR1 LNHDA and CDR2 SQIVND (reference sequence). V gave up 3 bases and J gave up 2 bases; unmatched junction bases: 8. The CDR3 runs to 16 residues. CDR3 sequence reads: CASSIEGTTPTDTQYF. CDR3 bases: TGTGCCAGTAGTATTGAAGGGACTACCCCCACAGATACGCAGTATTTT.